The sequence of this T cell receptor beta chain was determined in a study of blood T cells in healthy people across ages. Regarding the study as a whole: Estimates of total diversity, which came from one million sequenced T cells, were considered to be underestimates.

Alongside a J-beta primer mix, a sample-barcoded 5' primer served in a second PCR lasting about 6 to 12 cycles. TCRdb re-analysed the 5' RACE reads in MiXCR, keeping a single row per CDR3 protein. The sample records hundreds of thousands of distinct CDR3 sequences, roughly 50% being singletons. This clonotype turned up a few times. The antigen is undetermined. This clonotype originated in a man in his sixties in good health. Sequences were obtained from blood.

CDR3 in amino acids: CASSPDGLAKNIQYF. For the CDR3, the DNA is TGTGCCAGCAGTCCGGACGGTCTAGCCAAAAACATTCAGTACTTC. The chain carries TRBV7-9 and TRBJ2-4; unclear D gene. The CDR3 has 15 amino acids. From germline, CDR1 is SEHNR and CDR2 FQNEAQ (reference sequence). Trimming cost V 6 bases and J 0 bases, with 12 bases left between them. The variable domain in full, completed from reference TRBV7-9 and TRBJ2-4, reads DTGVSQNPRHKITKRGQNVTFRCDPISEHNRLYWYRQTLGQGPEFLTYFQNEAQLEKSRLLSDRFSAERPKGSFSTLEIQRTEQGDSAMYLCASSPDGLAKNIQYFGAGTRLSVL.